One sample yielded the 25 T cell receptor beta chains listed below, sequenced in a study of shared clonotypes between healthy human individuals. Profiled with immunoSEQ multiplex PCR; TCRdb holds only in-frame clones, not every one. The table has 2 million to 2.5 million clones, roughly 91% seen once. CD45RO-negative CD8 cells positively selected for CCR7 made up the naive population, which excluded terminally differentiated effector memory CD45RA+ cells. Input material: naive CD8+ T cells from PBMCs. Source of these receptors: a young man in good health. Some clones in this sample may be carry-over from other donors' samples.

This chain links TRBV10-3 with TRBJ2-2, with D possibly TRBD2 on 6 matching bases. V was cut by 0 bases and J by 1 base, with 12 bases left in between. The germline V gene encodes CDR1 ENHRY and CDR2 SYGVKD. The CDR3 consists of 17 residues. The CDR3 region is CAISESHGGVNTGELFF. The CDR3 DNA sequence: TGTGCCATCAGTGAGTCTCACGGGGGAGTGAACACCGGGGAGCTGTTTTTT.

With regard to this clone: The sample has other DNA sequences that encode this CDR3 too. The chain employs TRBV7-9 and TRBJ1-2; no clear D gene. The length of the CDR3 is 13 residues. CDR1 and CDR2 (germline): SEHNR, FQNEAQ (reference sequence). The V end lost 1 base, the J end lost 8 bases, and 11 bases lay between the germline ends. This CDR3 is CASSLVGTLGYTF. The DNA of the CDR3 is TGTGCCAGCAGCTTAGTCGGTACTCTGGGCTACACCTTC.

This clone was recorded only once. The V gene is TRBV5-4, the J gene TRBJ2-1, with D possibly TRBD2 on 5 matching bases. CDR3 length: 13 residues. Trimming took 1 base from V and 8 from J, leaving 10 bases between them. CDR1 is SGHNT, CDR2 YYREEE, per germline (reference sequence). CDR3: CASSLISADEQFF. The DNA for the CDR3 is TGTGCCAGCAGCTTGATTAGCGCGGATGAGCAGTTCTTC.

This rearrangement joins TRBV11-2 to TRBJ2-2, with TRBD2 matching 7 bases. Germline V CDR1 and CDR2: SGHAT, FQNNGV. CDR3 length: 16 residues. The V gene end was trimmed by 5 bases and the J gene end by 2 bases; junction bases not matched to a gene: 8. The CDR3: CASSPRGAGNTGELFF. The CDR3 DNA reads TGTGCCAGCAGCCCCCGGGGAGCGGGAAACACCGGGGAGCTGTTTTTT.

The V gene is TRBV16, the J gene TRBJ2-5; tentative D call: TRBD1 (5 bases). This CDR3 region has 11 residues. Trimming shortened V by 5 bases and J by 7 bases, and 8 bases separated the two germline ends. The germline V gene has CDR1 KGHSY and CDR2 FQNENV. In DNA form, the CDR3 reads TGTGCCAGCAGCACAGGTTGGACCCAGTACTTC. Translating it yields CASSTGWTQYF. The entire variable domain, with the rest obtained from reference TRBV16 and TRBJ2-5, is as follows: GEEVAQTPKHLVRGEGQKAKLYCAPIKGHSYVFWYQQVLKNEFKFLISFQNENVFDETGMPKERFSAKCLPNSPCSLEIQATKLEDSAVYFCASSTGWTQYFGPGTRLLVL.

The CDR3 nucleotides are TGCGCCAGCAGCTCCCGACTAGCGGGGAGCACAGATACGCAGTATTTT. Translating it yields CASSSRLAGSTDTQYF. This chain joins TRBV4-3 and TRBJ2-3; TRBD2 aligns across 11 bases. After removal of 5 bases from V and 0 bases from J, the junction contained 4 bases not matched to a gene. This CDR3 spans 16 amino acids. Germline V CDR1 and CDR2: LGHNA, YSLEER.

This chain joins TRBV7-9 and TRBJ2-7; TRBD2 is a possible D gene (6 bases). Germline V gene data show CDR1 as SEHNR and CDR2 as FQNEAQ (reference sequence). The CDR3 has 15 amino acids. V dropped 2 bases and J dropped 5 bases, with 16 bases sitting between them. CDR3 nucleotide sequence: TGTGCCAGCAGCTTATTAAGAGGGAGGAACGACGAGCAGTACTTC. This codes for CASSLLRGRNDEQYF. Combining the CDR3 with reference TRBV7-9 and TRBJ2-7 gives the whole variable domain DTGVSQNPRHKITKRGQNVTFRCDPISEHNRLYWYRQTLGQGPEFLTYFQNEAQLEKSRLLSDRFSAERPKGSFSTLEIQRTEQGDSAMYLCASSLLRGRNDEQYFGPGTRLTVT.

The V and J genes are TRBV28 and TRBJ2-1, with 7 positions matching TRBD1. V lost 5 bases, J lost 5 bases, and 6 bases stayed unmatched. Per the germline V gene, CDR1 is MDHEN and CDR2 is SYDVKM. The CDR3 is 14 amino acids. The CDR3 bases are TGTGCCAGCAGTGACCGGGACAGCGACAATGAGCAGTTCTTC. Translated, it gives CASSDRDSDNEQFF.

Of note for this clone: The junction differs from germline at one of its ends, possibly a read error. The CDR3 DNA reads TGTGCCAGCAGGTTATCTCCCCCGGGGTGGGGGGCAGATACGCAGTATTTT. This sequence encodes CASRLSPPGWGADTQYF. J is TRBJ2-3 and V is TRBV28; D possibly corresponds to TRBD2 (6 bases). This CDR3 comprises 17 residues. CDR1 is MDHEN and CDR2 is SYDVKM in the germline V gene.

V is TRBV4-1 and J is TRBJ1-4, with 8 bases that match TRBD1. Germline CDR1 is MGHRA and CDR2 is YSYEKL. CDR3 length: 18 amino acids. Trimming took 4 bases from V and 0 from J; bases not matched to a gene: 10. CDR3 sequence: CASSRRTGLLATNEKLFF. CDR3 nucleotides: TGCGCCAGCAGCCGGCGGACAGGGCTCCTTGCAACTAATGAAAAACTGTTTTTT.

The chain uses TRBV4-3 and TRBJ1-5; D is possibly TRBD1 (6 bases). V lost 0 bases, J lost 5 bases, and 11 bases lay in between. The germline gives CDR1 LGHNA, CDR2 YSLEER. The length of the CDR3 is 15 residues. The CDR3, as DNA: TGCGCCAGCAGCCAAGATCGCGACAGGTATCAGCCCCAGCATTTT. Translation: CASSQDRDRYQPQHF.

The chain joins TRBV27 to TRBJ1-5; D possibly corresponds to TRBD1 (6 bases). Germline CDR1 is MNHEY and CDR2 is SMNVEV (reference sequence). V lost 9 bases, J lost 1 base, and 19 bases lay in between. The CDR3 runs 16 residues. In DNA form, the CDR3 reads TGTGCCAGTAGGCCGGGGACAACCCCCAGCAATCAGCCCCAGCATTTT. Translated: CASRPGTTPSNQPQHF.

V and J are TRBV15 and TRBJ2-3; D gene unclear. This CDR3 is 16 amino acids long. Deletions cut 0 bases from V and 0 bases from J, with 10 bases between. Germline V gene sequence: CDR1 LNHNV, CDR2 YYDKDF (reference sequence). The CDR3 DNA is TGTGCCACCAGCAGAGATCGGGTCCCTAGCACAGATACGCAGTATTTT. Its translation: CATSRDRVPSTDTQYF.

The rearrangement joins TRBV10-3 to TRBJ2-1, with D possibly matching TRBD2 (6 bases). The length of the CDR3 is 15 residues. Trimming cost V 3 bases and J 5 bases, with 14 bases left between them. The germline CDR1 and CDR2 sequences are ENHRY and SYGVKD. In DNA, the CDR3 is TGTGCCATCAGTGATGGGCAGGGAGGCCACAATGAGCAGTTCTTC. Protein: CAISDGQGGHNEQFF.

V and J are TRBV27 and TRBJ1-2; D is uncertain. This CDR3 is built from 15 residues. V was pared by 5 bases and J by 8 bases, with 21 bases between. Germline CDR1 and CDR2: MNHEY and SMNVEV (reference sequence). CDR3 nucleotides: TGTGCCAGCAGTCCGAGGTCCTGGTCCACAGAGGGCTACACCTTC. Encoded protein: CASSPRSWSTEGYTF.

This clone has just one count. The chain has TRBV27 and TRBJ2-7, with unresolved D. Looked up from germline, CDR1 is MNHEY and CDR2 is SMNVEV (reference sequence). V was pared by 8 bases and J by 5 bases, with 16 bases between. This CDR3 is built from 13 residues. The CDR3 loop is CASGKYYSDEQYF. CDR3 in DNA: TGTGCCAGCGGAAAATATTATTCGGACGAGCAGTACTTC.

The table lists this clone with a count of one. The CDR3 sequence is CASSTRTGNTEAFF. CDR3 bases: TGTGCCAGCAGCACTCGGACAGGGAACACTGAAGCTTTCTTT. The J gene is TRBJ1-1, the V gene TRBV13, with TRBD1 matching over 7 bases. Per the germline V gene, CDR1 is PRHDT and CDR2 is FYEKMQ (reference sequence). This CDR3 is 14 amino acids long. V shed 5 bases and J 1 base; nucleotides not matched to a gene: 4.

The gene calls are TRBV10-2 and TRBJ2-1, with a possible D match to TRBD1 (5 bases). Germline-derived CDR1 and CDR2 are WSHSY and SAAADI. The CDR3 is 13 amino acids. Trimming took off 6 bases at V and 2 bases at J, with 8 bases between the two ends. The CDR3 loop is CASSEDTYNEQFF. CDR3 sequence (DNA): TGCGCCAGCAGCGAGGACACCTACAATGAGCAGTTCTTC.

The rearrangement links TRBV27 to TRBJ2-5, with D unresolved. The CDR3 is 14 amino acids. Germline V gives CDR1 MNHEY, CDR2 SMNVEV (reference sequence). V dropped 6 bases and J dropped 3 bases, with 14 bases sitting between them. The CDR3 DNA sequence: TGTGCCAGCAGGGGGTCAGGTAGTAAAGAGACCCAGTACTTC. Translated: CASRGSGSKETQYF.

This chain links TRBV28 with TRBJ2-1; maybe TRBD2 (5 bases). CDR3 length equals 13 residues. V shed 4 bases and J shed 5 bases, with 9 bases lying between them. Germline CDR1 and CDR2: MDHEN and SYDVKM. DNA of the CDR3: TGTGCCAGCAGTTCAGAGGAGGACAATGAGCAGTTCTTC. Translation: CASSSEEDNEQFF.

A word on this clone: Other nucleotide sequences from this sample produce the same CDR3. The chain combines TRBV27 with TRBJ1-1; TRBD1 might be the D (5 bases). The V gene lost 3 bases and the J gene lost 1 base, with 9 bases spanning the gap. The length of the CDR3 is 14 residues. Germline V CDR1 and CDR2: MNHEY, SMNVEV (reference sequence). The CDR3 spells CASSLGGSNTEAFF. The CDR3 coding sequence is TGTGCCAGCAGTTTGGGGGGGTCGAACACTGAAGCTTTCTTT.

Note on this clone: Other DNA sequences in the same sample also yield this CDR3. This sequence joins TRBV27 and TRBJ2-1, with 10 bases aligning to TRBD1. Germline loops: CDR1 MNHEY, CDR2 SMNVEV (reference sequence). The CDR3 is 14 amino acids. With 8 bases clipped from V and 3 bases from J, the junction kept 4 bases outside the gene matches. The CDR3 reads CASRDRGNYNEQFF. In DNA form, the CDR3 reads TGTGCCAGCCGGGACAGGGGTAACTACAATGAGCAGTTCTTC.

This rearrangement joins TRBV10-1 to TRBJ2-1; 7 bases line up with TRBD2. The CDR3 covers 15 residues. Germline trimming cut 4 bases from V and 9 bases from J; bases unmatched to any gene: 12. The V gene's germline CDR1 is WNHNN and CDR2 SYGVQD (reference sequence). The CDR3 protein is CASSGSGEGQGEQFF. CDR3 DNA: TGCGCCAGCAGTGGTTCCGGGGAGGGCCAAGGTGAGCAGTTCTTC.

This chain connects TRBV5-1 to TRBJ1-2; 7 bases agree with TRBD1. With 0 bases clipped from V and 3 bases from J, the junction kept 8 bases outside the gene matches. The CDR3 covers 16 residues. Germline V gene data show CDR1 as SGHRS and CDR2 as YFSETQ. The CDR3 protein is CASSLGEGGRDYGYTF. The CDR3 DNA reads as TGCGCCAGCAGCTTGGGGGAAGGGGGCCGGGACTATGGCTACACCTTC. Combining the CDR3 with reference TRBV5-1 and TRBJ1-2 gives the whole variable domain KAGVTQTPRYLIKTRGQQVTLSCSPISGHRSVSWYQQTPGQGLQFLFEYFSETQRNKGNFPGRFSGRQFSNSRSEMNVSTLELGDSALYLCASSLGEGGRDYGYTFGSGTRLTVV.

This sequence joins TRBV5-8 and TRBJ2-7, with D perhaps matching TRBD1 (8 bases). The V gene's germline CDR1 is SGHTS and CDR2 YDEGEE. The CDR3 length is 16 residues. The V end was cut by 3 bases, the J end by 2 bases, with 18 bases between. CDR3 bases: TGTGCCAGCAGCTGGGCGGGGGACAGGCGAACCTACGAGCAGTACTTC. Translation gives CASSWAGDRRTYEQYF.